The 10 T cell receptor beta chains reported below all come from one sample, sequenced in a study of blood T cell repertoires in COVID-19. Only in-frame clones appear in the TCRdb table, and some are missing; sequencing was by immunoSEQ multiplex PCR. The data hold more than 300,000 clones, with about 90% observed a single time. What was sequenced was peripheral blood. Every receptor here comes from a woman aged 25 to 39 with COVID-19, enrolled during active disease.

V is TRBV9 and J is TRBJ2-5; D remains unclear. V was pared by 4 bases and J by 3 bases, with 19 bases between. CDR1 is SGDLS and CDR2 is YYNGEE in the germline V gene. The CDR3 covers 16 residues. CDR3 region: CASSSLAPVPKETQYF. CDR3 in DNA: TGTGCCAGCAGCTCCCTCGCGCCGGTACCCAAAGAGACCCAGTACTTC.

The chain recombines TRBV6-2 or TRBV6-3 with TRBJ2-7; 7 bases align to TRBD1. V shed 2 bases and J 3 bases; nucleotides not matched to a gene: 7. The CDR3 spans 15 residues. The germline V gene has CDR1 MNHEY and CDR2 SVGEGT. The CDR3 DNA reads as TGTGCCAGCAGTTACAACAGGGGACGGGACTACGAGCAGTACTTC. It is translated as CASSYNRGRDYEQYF.

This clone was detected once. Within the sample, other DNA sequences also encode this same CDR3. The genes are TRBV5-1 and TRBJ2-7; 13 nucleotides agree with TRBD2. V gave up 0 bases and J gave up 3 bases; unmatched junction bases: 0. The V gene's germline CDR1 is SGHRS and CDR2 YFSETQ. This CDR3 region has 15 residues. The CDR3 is CASSLGTSGSYEQYF. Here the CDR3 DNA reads TGCGCCAGCAGCTTGGGGACTAGCGGGAGCTACGAGCAGTACTTC. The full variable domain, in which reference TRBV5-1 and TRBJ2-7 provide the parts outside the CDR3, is KAGVTQTPRYLIKTRGQQVTLSCSPISGHRSVSWYQQTPGQGLQFLFEYFSETQRNKGNFPGRFSGRQFSNSRSEMNVSTLELGDSALYLCASSLGTSGSYEQYFGPGTRLTVT.

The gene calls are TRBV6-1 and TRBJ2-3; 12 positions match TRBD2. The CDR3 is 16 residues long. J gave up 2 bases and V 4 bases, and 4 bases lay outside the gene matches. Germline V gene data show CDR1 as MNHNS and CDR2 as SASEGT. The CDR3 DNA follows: TGTGCCAGCAGTGCCGCTAGCGGGAGGGCCACAGATACGCAGTATTTT. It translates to CASSAASGRATDTQYF.

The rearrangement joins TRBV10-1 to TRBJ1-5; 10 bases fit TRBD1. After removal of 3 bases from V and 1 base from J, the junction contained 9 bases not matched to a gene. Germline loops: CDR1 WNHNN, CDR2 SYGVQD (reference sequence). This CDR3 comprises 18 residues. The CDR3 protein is CASSDHRQGASSNQPQHF. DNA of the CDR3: TGCGCCAGCAGTGACCACCGACAGGGGGCGTCCAGCAATCAGCCCCAGCATTTT.

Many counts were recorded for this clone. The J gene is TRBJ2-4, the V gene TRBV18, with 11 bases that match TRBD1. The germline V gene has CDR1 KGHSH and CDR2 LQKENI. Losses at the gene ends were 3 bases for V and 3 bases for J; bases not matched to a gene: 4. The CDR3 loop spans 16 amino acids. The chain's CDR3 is CASSPPGTGGKNIQYF. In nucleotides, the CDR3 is TGTGCCAGCTCACCGCCCGGGACAGGGGGCAAAAACATTCAGTACTTC.

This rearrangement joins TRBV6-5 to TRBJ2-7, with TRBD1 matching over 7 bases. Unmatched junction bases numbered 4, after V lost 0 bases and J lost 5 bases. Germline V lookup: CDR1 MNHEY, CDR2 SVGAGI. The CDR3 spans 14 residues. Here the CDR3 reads CASSYSTGSHEQYF. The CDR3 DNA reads TGTGCCAGCAGTTACTCGACAGGGTCCCACGAGCAGTACTTC.

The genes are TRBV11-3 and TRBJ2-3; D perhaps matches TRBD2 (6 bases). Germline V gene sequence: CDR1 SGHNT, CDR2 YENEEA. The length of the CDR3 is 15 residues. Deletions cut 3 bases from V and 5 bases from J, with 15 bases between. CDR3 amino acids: CASSLGSGALDTQYF. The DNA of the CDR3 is TGTGCCAGCAGCTTGGGTAGCGGAGCCCTAGATACGCAGTATTTT.

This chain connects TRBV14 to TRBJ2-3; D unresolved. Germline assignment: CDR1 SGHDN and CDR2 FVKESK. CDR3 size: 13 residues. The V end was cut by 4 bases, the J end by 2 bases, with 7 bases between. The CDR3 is CASSRGLTDTQYF. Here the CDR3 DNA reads TGTGCCAGCAGCCGAGGCCTCACAGATACGCAGTATTTT.

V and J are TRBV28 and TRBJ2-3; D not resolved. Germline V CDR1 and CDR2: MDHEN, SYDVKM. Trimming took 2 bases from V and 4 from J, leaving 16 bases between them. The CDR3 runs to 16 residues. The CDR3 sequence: CASSLPGPRWADTQYF. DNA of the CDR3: TGTGCCAGCAGTTTACCTGGGCCGAGATGGGCAGATACGCAGTATTTT.